The entry below describes one TCR beta chain. The data were taken from a study of blood T cell repertoires in COVID-19. The V end lost 6 bases, the J end lost 6 bases, and 15 bases lay between the germline ends. Germline loops: CDR1 MNHEY, CDR2 SVGAGI. The CDR3 contains 13 residues. Profiling relied on immunoSEQ multiplex PCR, and the TCRdb table lists in-frame clones only, not all of them. This repertoire shows about 270,000 clones, under 95% found once; its top ten account for about 3%. Material: PBMCs or T cells enriched from blood (not recorded which). V and J are TRBV6-5 and TRBJ2-7, with a possible D match to TRBD1 (6 bases). The clonotype originates from a man aged 35-49 years who had been exposed to COVID-19. Here the CDR3 reads CASSQGIMIEQYF. In nucleotides, the CDR3 is TGTGCCAGCAGCCAGGGGATTATGATCGAGCAGTACTTC.